This T cell receptor beta chain appears in the sequencing data of a study of blood T cells in healthy people across ages. Study-wide results and caveats: In long-lived donors, naive CD4+ cell counts and diversity exceeded those of aged donors. Conclusively comparing naive with antigen-experienced cells was impossible with unsorted PBMCs. Strong correlation existed between TCR beta diversity and naive T cell percentage.

Comments on this clonotype: Its matching antigen is unknown. One end of the junction is discordant with germline, which a read error may explain.

The draw of peripheral blood yielded approximately 11 milliliters from each donor. The CDR3 length is 15 residues. A sample-barcoded 5' primer and a J-beta primer mix were used in a second PCR of roughly 7 to 12 cycles. TCRdb itself ran the 5' RACE reads through MiXCR, one entry per CDR3 protein. The sample contains some 1.5 million distinct CDR3 sequences, approximately 39% of which appear only once. The chain links TRBV12-3 or TRBV12-4 to TRBJ2-3; 12 positions agree with TRBD2. The receptor's source is a woman between 18 and 29 years old in good health. The sample taken for sequencing was blood. CDR3 coding DNA: TGTGCCAGCAGCCCTAGCGGGAGGGCATCAGATGCGCAGTATTTT. It codes for CASSPSGRASDAQYF.